Below, 16 T cell receptor beta chains from the same sample are listed, as sequenced in a study of blood T cell repertoires in COVID-19. Using immunoSEQ multiplex PCR, the repertoire was profiled, and TCRdb retains in-frame clones only, with some absent. The sample lists about 350,000 clones; more than 70% were seen once. What was sequenced was PBMCs or T cells enriched from blood (not recorded which). The receptors shown here come from a woman aged 25-40 years who had recovered from COVID-19.

This sequence joins TRBV25-1 and TRBJ1-6, with 7 bases that match TRBD1. The junction had 8 bases not matched to a gene; V was cut back by 8 bases and J by 7 bases. Germline lookup yields CDR1 MGHDK and CDR2 SYGVNS. CDR3 size: 14 residues. The chain's CDR3 is CASSRQGSNSPLHF. The CDR3 DNA sequence: TGTGCCAGCTCCAGACAGGGATCAAATTCACCCCTCCACTTT.

This clone has just a few counts. The rearrangement uses TRBV6-2 or TRBV6-3 and TRBJ2-7, with 7 bases fitting TRBD1. The CDR3 covers 15 residues. The germline V gene encodes CDR1 MNHEY and CDR2 SVGEGT. With V trimmed by 0 bases and J by 3 bases, 5 bases remained unmatched. For the CDR3, the DNA is TGTGCCAGCAGTTACTCGACAGGGCTGAACTACGAGCAGTACTTC. Its translation: CASSYSTGLNYEQYF.

Comments on this clone: The junction departs from the called germline gene at one end, perhaps through a read error. The CDR3 DNA sequence: TGTGCCAGCAGCTTAGATGTTAGCGGGGGGATCTTGAACTTC. Its translation is CASSLDVSGGILNF. The chain combines TRBV7-9 with TRBJ2-5, with TRBD2 matching 10 bases. The CDR3 is made up of 14 amino acids. Germline CDR1 and CDR2: SEHNR and FQNEAQ (reference sequence). The full variable domain, its missing parts supplied by reference TRBV7-9 and TRBJ2-5, is DTGVSQNPRHKITKRGQNVTFRCDPISEHNRLYWYRQTLGQGPEFLTYFQNEAQLEKSRLLSDRFSAERPKGSFSTLEIQRTEQGDSAMYLCASSLDVSGGILNFGPGTRLLVL.

The CDR3 nucleotides read TGTGCCAGCTGGTCCCGGGACAGGGACCAGGCCTATGGCTACACCTTC. Translated: CASWSRDRDQAYGYTF. The rearrangement joins TRBV28 to TRBJ1-2; 9 nucleotides agree with TRBD1. Trimming cost V 8 bases and J 4 bases; bases outside gene matches: 14. Germline CDR1 is MDHEN and CDR2 is SYDVKM. CDR3 length: 16 amino acids.

This chain uses TRBV29-1 with TRBJ1-4, with a tentative D call TRBD1 (5 bases). Per the germline V gene, CDR1 is SQVTM and CDR2 is ANQGSEA. The CDR3 length is 13 residues. The ends were cut back, 4 bases at V and 10 bases at J, with 16 bases in the middle. CDR3 nucleotides: TGCAGCGTTGGTGACGGGGCGGGGGGAAAACTGTTTTTT. Translation gives CSVGDGAGGKLFF.

The V and J genes are TRBV29-1 and TRBJ2-1, with D possibly TRBD1 on 5 matching bases. V was trimmed by 6 bases and J by 7 bases, leaving 16 bases between them. CDR1 SQVTM and CDR2 ANQGSEA come from the germline V gene. The CDR3 runs to 13 residues. CDR3 nucleotides: TGCAGCGTCGACGACCTGGGGCAGAATGAGCAGTTCTTC. This encodes CSVDDLGQNEQFF.

This clone was recorded a few times. V gene TRBV10-3 combines with J gene TRBJ2-6; TRBD1 matches 10 bases. This CDR3 spans 16 amino acids. Trimming cost V 11 bases and J 0 bases; bases outside gene matches: 7. CDR1 is ENHRY and CDR2 is SYGVKD in the germline V gene. CDR3 DNA sequence: TGTGCCGCCGCCGGACAGGGGGGCTCTGGGGCCAACGTCCTGACTTTC. Its protein product is CAAAGQGGSGANVLTF.

The chain combines TRBV7-9 with TRBJ2-7; the D gene is possibly TRBD2 (6 bases). The CDR3 is 13 residues long. V was clipped by 3 bases and J by 8 bases, with 14 bases between them. Germline V CDR1 and CDR2: SEHNR, FQNEAQ (reference sequence). Here the CDR3 DNA reads TGTGCCAGCAGCTTCGGGACTGGGGCCAAGCAGTACTTC. Translated, it gives CASSFGTGAKQYF.

This clone showed up just once. This rearrangement joins TRBV9 to TRBJ1-2; 9 bases map to TRBD1. Germline-derived CDR1 and CDR2 are SGDLS and YYNGEE. The CDR3 runs 15 residues. V lost 4 bases and J lost 3; bases outside the gene matches: 7. The CDR3 spells CASSPRTGEDYGYTF. The CDR3, as DNA: TGTGCCAGCAGCCCTCGGACAGGGGAAGACTATGGCTACACCTTC.

This chain uses TRBV7-2 with TRBJ2-3; possibly TRBD1 for D (6 bases). This CDR3 has 15 residues. Germline-derived CDR1 and CDR2 are SGHTA and FQGNSA. Trimming stripped 4 bases from V and 3 bases from J, with 14 bases between. The CDR3 reads CASSWGQVRTDTQYF. The CDR3 nucleotides read TGTGCCAGCAGCTGGGGGCAGGTTAGGACAGATACGCAGTATTTT.

The chain couples TRBV7-9 to TRBJ1-6; TRBD1 is a possible D gene (5 bases). The V gene's germline CDR1 is SEHNR and CDR2 FQNEAQ (reference sequence). Deletions cut 1 base from V and 7 bases from J, with 11 bases between. The CDR3 length is 15 residues. The CDR3 nucleotides are TGTGCCAGCAGCTTAGAGGGCAGGGCAAATTCACCCCTCCACTTT. Protein: CASSLEGRANSPLHF.

This chain joins TRBV14 and TRBJ1-3; D gene uncertain. The CDR3 runs 15 residues. The ends were cut back, 4 bases at V and 2 bases at J, with 12 bases in the middle. The germline CDR1 and CDR2 sequences are SGHDN and FVKESK. CDR3 sequence: CASSLSGIPGNTIYF. In DNA form, the CDR3 reads TGTGCCAGCAGCCTATCAGGAATCCCTGGAAACACCATATATTTT.

The V and J genes are TRBV3-1 (or the pseudogene TRBV3-2) and TRBJ1-2, with 10 bases lining up with TRBD1. Germline V gives CDR1 LGHDT, CDR2 YNNKEL (reference sequence). V trimming: 4 bases; J trimming: 4 bases; junction bases outside the gene matches: 9. The CDR3 loop spans 16 amino acids. CDR3 protein: CASSPEPGQGIYGYTF. CDR3 bases: TGTGCCAGCAGCCCAGAGCCGGGACAGGGGATCTATGGCTACACCTTC.

The chain has TRBV3-1 (or the pseudogene TRBV3-2) and TRBJ2-7; 7 nucleotides match TRBD1. The CDR3 totals 13 residues. Trimming at V came to 1 base and at J to 8 bases, leaving 5 bases not matched to a gene. Germline lookup yields CDR1 LGHDT and CDR2 YNNKEL (reference sequence). CDR3 amino acids: CASSQGDSRKQYF. The CDR3 nucleotides read TGTGCCAGCAGCCAAGGGGACAGTCGTAAGCAGTACTTC.

The CDR3 DNA sequence: TGTGCCAGCAGCCTTAAAATGACTAGCGGCATTACATATATCACAGATACGCAGTATTTT. Amino acid sequence: CASSLKMTSGITYITDTQYF. This chain uses TRBV5-5 with TRBJ2-3; TRBD2 aligns across 9 bases. V lost 4 bases and J lost 2; bases outside the gene matches: 20. The CDR3 consists of 20 residues. Germline V gene data show CDR1 as SGHKS and CDR2 as YYEKEE (reference sequence).

The rearrangement links TRBV6-5 to TRBJ1-2; the match to TRBD1 covers 7 bases. Losses at the gene ends were 4 bases for V and 5 bases for J; bases not matched to a gene: 7. The CDR3 is 14 amino acids. CDR1 is MNHEY, CDR2 SVGAGI, per germline. DNA of the CDR3: TGTGCCAGCAGTTTCGGAGGGGGCAGTTATGGCTACACCTTC. Protein product: CASSFGGGSYGYTF.